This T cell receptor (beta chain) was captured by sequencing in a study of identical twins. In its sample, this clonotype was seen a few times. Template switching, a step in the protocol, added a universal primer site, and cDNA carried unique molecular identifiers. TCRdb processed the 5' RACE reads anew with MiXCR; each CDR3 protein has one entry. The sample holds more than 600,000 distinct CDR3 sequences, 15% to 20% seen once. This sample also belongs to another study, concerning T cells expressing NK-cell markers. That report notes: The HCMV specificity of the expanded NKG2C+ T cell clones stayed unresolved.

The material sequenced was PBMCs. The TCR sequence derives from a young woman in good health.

CDR3 loop: CASSLGSGGRNEQYF. The CDR3 DNA is TGTGCCAGCAGCCTCGGCTCGGGGGGGCGGAACGAGCAGTACTTC. The chain recombines TRBV9 with TRBJ2-7; TRBD2 agrees at 8 bases. The CDR3 contains 15 residues. Germline V CDR1 and CDR2: SGDLS, YYNGEE. J gave up 5 bases and V 4 bases, and 11 bases lay outside the gene matches.